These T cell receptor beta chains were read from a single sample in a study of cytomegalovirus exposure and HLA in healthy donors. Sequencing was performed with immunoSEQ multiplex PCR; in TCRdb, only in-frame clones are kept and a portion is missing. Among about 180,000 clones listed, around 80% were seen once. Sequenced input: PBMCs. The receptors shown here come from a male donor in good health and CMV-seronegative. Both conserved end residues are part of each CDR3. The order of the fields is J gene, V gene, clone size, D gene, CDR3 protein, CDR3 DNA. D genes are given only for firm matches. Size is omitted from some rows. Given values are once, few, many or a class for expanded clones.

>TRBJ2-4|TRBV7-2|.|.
CASSLAALAKNIQYF
TGTGCCAGCAGCTTAGCAGCTTTAGCCAAAAACATTCAGTACTTC
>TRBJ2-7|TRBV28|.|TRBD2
CASSSPSGGDSYEQYF
TGTGCCAGCAGTTCCCCTAGCGGGGGAGACTCCTACGAGCAGTACTTC
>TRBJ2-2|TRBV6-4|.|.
CASSDWGTANTGELFF
TGTGCCAGCAGTGACTGGGGCACCGCGAACACCGGGGAGCTGTTTTTT
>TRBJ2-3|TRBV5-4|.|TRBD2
CASSFGGVSTDTQYF
TGTGCCAGCAGCTTTGGGGGGGTGAGCACAGATACGCAGTATTTT
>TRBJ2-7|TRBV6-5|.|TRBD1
CASRLGQGTYEQYF
TGTGCCAGCCGCCTGGGACAGGGAACCTACGAGCAGTACTTC
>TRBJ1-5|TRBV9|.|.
CASSRYDSSNQPQHF
TGTGCCAGCAGCCGTTACGACAGTAGCAATCAGCCCCAGCATTTT
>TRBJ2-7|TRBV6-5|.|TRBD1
CASSNRGSSYEQYF
TGTGCCAGCTCCAACAGGGGGAGTTCGTACGAGCAGTACTTC
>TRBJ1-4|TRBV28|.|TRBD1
CAIQSGGAANEKLFF
TGTGCCATCCAGTCAGGGGGCGCGGCTAATGAAAAACTGTTTTTT
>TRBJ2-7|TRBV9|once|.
CASSVGQVSSYEQYF
TGTGCCAGCAGCGTAGGACAGGTCAGCTCCTACGAGCAGTACTTC
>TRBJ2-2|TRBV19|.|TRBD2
CASSPLAGDTGELFF
TGTGCCAGTAGTCCACTAGCGGGGGACACCGGGGAGCTGTTTTTT
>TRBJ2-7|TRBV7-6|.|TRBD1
CASSPRTGQLSYEQYF
TGTGCCAGCAGCCCCCGGACAGGACAGTTATCCTACGAGCAGTACTTC
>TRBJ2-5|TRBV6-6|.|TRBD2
CASSRGLAGGETQYF
TGTGCCAGCAGCCGTGGACTAGCGGGGGGGGAGACCCAGTACTTC
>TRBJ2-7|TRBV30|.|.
CAWSQFSYEQYF
TGTGCCTGGAGTCAATTCTCCTACGAGCAGTACTTC
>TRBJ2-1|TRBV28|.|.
CASSSASDEQFF
TGTGCCAGCAGTTCCGCTAGCGATGAGCAGTTCTTC
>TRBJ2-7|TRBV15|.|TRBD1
CATSRDGRQGTYEQYF
TGTGCCACCAGCAGGGACGGGCGACAGGGGACCTACGAGCAGTACTTC
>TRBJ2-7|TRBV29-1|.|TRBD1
CSVAPGTGAYEQYF
TGCAGCGTTGCCCCGGGGACAGGGGCCTACGAGCAGTACTTC
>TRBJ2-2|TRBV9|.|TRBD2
CASSVRGGHLNTGELFF
TGTGCCAGCAGCGTACGGGGGGGGCATTTGAACACCGGGGAGCTGTTTTTT
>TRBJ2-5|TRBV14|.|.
CASSQELKETQYF
TGTGCCAGCAGCCAAGAGCTAAAAGAGACCCAGTACTTC
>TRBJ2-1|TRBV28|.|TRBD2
CASSPSGRALGYNEQFF
TGTGCCAGCAGTCCTAGCGGGAGAGCCCTCGGGTACAATGAGCAGTTCTTC
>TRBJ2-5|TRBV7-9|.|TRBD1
CASSPRQGASQETQYF
TGTGCCAGCAGCCCTAGACAGGGGGCATCCCAAGAGACCCAGTACTTC
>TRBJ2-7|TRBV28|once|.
CASALSVRTFSYEQYF
TGTGCCAGCGCTCTTAGTGTGAGGACATTTTCCTACGAGCAGTACTTC
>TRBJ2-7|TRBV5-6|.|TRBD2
CASRTGGAIDYEQYF
TGTGCCAGCAGGACGGGGGGGGCGATCGACTACGAGCAGTACTTC
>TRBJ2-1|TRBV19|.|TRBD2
CASSITGLAGTNNEQFF
TGTGCCAGTAGTATAACGGGCCTAGCGGGAACAAACAATGAGCAGTTCTTC
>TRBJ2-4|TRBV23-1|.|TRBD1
CASTRQGSAKNIQYF
TGCGCCAGCACCCGACAGGGGTCAGCCAAAAACATTCAGTACTTC
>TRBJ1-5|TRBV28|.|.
CATGEGHQPQHF
TGTGCCACAGGGGAAGGCCATCAGCCCCAGCATTTT
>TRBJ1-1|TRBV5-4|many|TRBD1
CASSYGTGVNTEAFF
TGTGCCAGCAGCTATGGGACAGGGGTGAACACTGAAGCTTTCTTT
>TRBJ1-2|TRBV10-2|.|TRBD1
CASSGGQTSYGYTF
TGCGCCAGCAGTGGGGGACAGACCTCCTATGGCTACACCTTC
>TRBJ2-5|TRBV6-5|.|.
CASSFGETQYF
TGTGCCAGCAGTTTCGGGGAGACCCAGTACTTC
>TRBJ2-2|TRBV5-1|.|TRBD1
CASSQKRQGGNTGELFF
TGCGCCAGCAGCCAGAAAAGACAGGGGGGGAACACCGGGGAGCTGTTTTTT
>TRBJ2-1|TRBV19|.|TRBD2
CASSSSGLAFSYNEQFF
TGTGCCAGTAGTAGCTCGGGACTAGCGTTTAGTTACAATGAGCAGTTCTTC
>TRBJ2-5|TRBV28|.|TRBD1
CASSTQKTGGSETQYF
TGTGCCAGCAGTACCCAAAAGACAGGGGGCTCAGAGACCCAGTACTTC
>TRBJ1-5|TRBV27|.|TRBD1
CASSLYRDREGNQPQHF
TGTGCCAGCAGTTTATATAGGGACAGGGAGGGCAATCAGCCCCAGCATTTT
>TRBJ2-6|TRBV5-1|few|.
CASSSGVSGANVLTF
TGCGCCAGCAGCAGCGGAGTCTCAGGGGCCAACGTCCTGACTTTC
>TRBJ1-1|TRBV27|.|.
CASRMGLPHLNTEAFF
TGTGCCAGCAGGATGGGACTGCCCCACTTGAACACTGAAGCTTTCTTT
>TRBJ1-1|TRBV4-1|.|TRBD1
CASSQVPDRAPMNTEAFF
TGCGCCAGCAGCCAAGTACCGGACAGGGCTCCCATGAACACTGAAGCTTTCTTT
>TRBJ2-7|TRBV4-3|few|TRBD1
CASSQAGTGLSYEQYF
TGCGCCAGCAGCCAAGCCGGGACAGGGCTCTCCTACGAGCAGTACTTC
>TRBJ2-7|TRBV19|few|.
CASSRTGQNEQYF
TGTGCCAGTAGTCGTACAGGTCAGAACGAGCAGTACTTC
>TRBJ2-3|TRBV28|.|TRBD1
CASRKMRDRGRREASDTQYF
TGTGCCAGCAGGAAGATGCGGGACAGGGGGCGCAGAGAAGCGTCGGATACGCAGTATTTT
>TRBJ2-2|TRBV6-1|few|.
CASRDRQAGELFF
TGTGCCAGCCGTGACAGGCAAGCCGGGGAGCTGTTTTTT
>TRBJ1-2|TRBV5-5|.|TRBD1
CASRDRQGLDGYTF
TGTGCCAGCAGGGATCGACAGGGGTTGGATGGCTACACCTTC
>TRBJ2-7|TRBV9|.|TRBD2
CASSVGGGPTYEQYF
TGTGCCAGCAGCGTAGGCGGGGGGCCTACCTACGAGCAGTACTTC
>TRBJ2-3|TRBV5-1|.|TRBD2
CASSPGLAGSGDTQYF
TGCGCCAGCAGCCCCGGACTAGCGGGAAGCGGGGATACGCAGTATTTT
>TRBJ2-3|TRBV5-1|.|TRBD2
CASGTGGRTTDTQYF
TGCGCCAGCGGAACGGGAGGACGCACCACAGATACGCAGTATTTT
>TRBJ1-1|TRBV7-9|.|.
CASSPRRTGNTEAFF
TGTGCCAGCAGCCCCAGACGAACAGGCAACACTGAAGCTTTCTTT
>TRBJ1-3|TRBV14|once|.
CASSARWAGISGNTIYF
TGTGCCAGTAGCGCGCGCTGGGCAGGGATTTCTGGAAACACCATATATTTT
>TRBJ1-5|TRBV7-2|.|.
CASSLGGQGNQPQHF
TGTGCCAGCAGCTTAGGGGGCCAGGGGAATCAGCCCCAGCATTTT
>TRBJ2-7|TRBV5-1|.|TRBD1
CASSLGGLSDRREQYF
TGCGCCAGCAGCTTAGGCGGTTTATCGGACAGGCGCGAGCAGTACTTC
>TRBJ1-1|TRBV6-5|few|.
CASSYVTGLNTEAFF
TGTGCCAGCAGTTACGTCACAGGATTGAACACTGAAGCTTTCTTT
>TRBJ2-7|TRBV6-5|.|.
CASGYLPEGAYEQYF
TGTGCCAGCGGATACCTACCGGAGGGAGCCTACGAGCAGTACTTC
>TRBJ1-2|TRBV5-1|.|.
CASSLASNYGYTF
TGCGCCAGCAGCCTAGCCTCTAACTATGGCTACACCTTC
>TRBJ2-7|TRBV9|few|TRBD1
CASSGDRTYEQYF
TGTGCCAGCAGTGGGGACAGAACCTACGAGCAGTACTTC
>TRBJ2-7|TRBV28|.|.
CASSWAINEQHF
TGTGCCAGCAGCTGGGCAATAAACGAGCAGCACTTC
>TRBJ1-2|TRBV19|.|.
CASSIDSGGDYGYTF
TGTGCCAGTAGTATCGACTCTGGGGGGGACTATGGCTACACCTTC
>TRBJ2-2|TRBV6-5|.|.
CASSRRGTGELFF
TGTGCCAGCAGTCGCAGGGGCACCGGGGAGCTGTTTTTT
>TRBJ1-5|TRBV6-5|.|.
CASAGNNQPQHF
TGTGCCAGCGCGGGGAACAATCAGCCCCAGCATTTT
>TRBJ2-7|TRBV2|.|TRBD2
CASMGLAGGSSYEQYF
TGTGCCAGCATGGGACTAGCGGGAGGGTCCTCCTACGAGCAGTACTTC
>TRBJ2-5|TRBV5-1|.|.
CASSLSSSRVRETQYF
TGCGCCAGCAGCTTGTCAAGCAGCAGGGTTAGAGAGACCCAGTACTTC